The entry below describes one T cell receptor beta chain. TCRdb's copy holds only in-frame clones and misses some; the assay was immunoSEQ multiplex PCR. Of around 150,000 clones in the sample, around 85% were seen once. These data belong to a study of cytomegalovirus exposure and HLA in healthy donors. The germline V gene has CDR1 LNHNV and CDR2 YYDKDF (reference sequence). The CDR3 is 15 amino acids. V lost 6 bases, J lost 0 bases, and 12 bases lay in between. The sequencing sample was made of PBMCs. This TCR was recovered from a woman in her twenties or thirties in good health and CMV-seronegative. V is TRBV15 and J is TRBJ2-1; D gene uncertain. In DNA, the CDR3 is TGTGCCACCAGTGCCGGTGGATCCTCCTACAATGAGCAGTTCTTC. It yields the protein CATSAGGSSYNEQFF.